Listed below are T cell receptor beta chains from one sample, sequenced in a study of metastatic and nonmetastatic thyroid tumors. With MiXCR, TCRdb called clones anew from the PCR reads. The sample lists approximately 12,000 clones; 33% were seen once. The sample taken for sequencing was tumor tissue. The receptors come from a male donor with papillary thyroid cancer or a benign thyroid nodule (not recorded which). Some clones in this sample may be carry-over from other donors' samples. Both conserved end residues are trimmed from each CDR3. A D gene is named only where the DNA matches it firmly.

d_call | j_call | v_call | cdr3_aa
NA | TRBJ1-5 | TRBV20-1 | SAVRISNQPQH
NA | TRBJ2-7 | TRBV27 | ASSRGPYEQY
TRBD1 | TRBJ2-7 | TRBV6-1 | ASPGTGDYEQY
NA | TRBJ2-6 | TRBV10-2 | ASSSGANVLT
NA | TRBJ2-1 | TRBV20-1 | SARSPRISYNEQF
TRBD1 | TRBJ1-2 | TRBV29-1 | SGRPGQGINYGYT
TRBD1 | TRBJ1-2 | TRBV6-1 | ASRPPRTGFWDGYT
TRBD1 | TRBJ2-7 | TRBV27 | ASAGQDSSYEQY
TRBD1 | TRBJ2-3 | TRBV6-5 | ASSLTGGAGTDTQY
NA | TRBJ2-1 | TRBV11-3 | ASSPAPGREQF
NA | TRBJ1-1 | TRBV19 | ASSQGLEAF
NA | TRBJ2-7 | TRBV20-1 | SGNAREASEQY
TRBD1 | TRBJ1-1 | TRBV27 | ASSPQGANTEAF
NA | TRBJ2-1 | TRBV28 | ASSLIAGSLNEQF
NA | TRBJ2-2 | TRBV7-2 | ASSFTVNTGEPF
NA | TRBJ1-6 | TRBV11-3 | ASSTGTSNSPLH
NA | TRBJ2-3 | TRBV28 | ASSLRGGPLADTQY
NA | TRBJ2-7 | TRBV12-3/TRBV12-4 | ASSTGLPSGYEQY
NA | TRBJ2-7 | TRBV11-3 | ASSLVRNPAYEQY
TRBD2 | TRBJ2-7 | TRBV7-2 | ASSLAASGGWSSYEQY
NA | TRBJ2-7 | TRBV14 | ASNPTGSQRYEQY
NA | TRBJ2-6 | TRBV28 | ASRQRDGANVLT
TRBD2 | TRBJ2-1 | TRBV3-1 | ASRQSLAGNEQF
NA | TRBJ1-1 | TRBV20-1 | SAPDRQRGKAF
NA | TRBJ1-2 | TRBV19 | ASSSHREGGYT
NA | NA | TRBV7-6 | ASSFRQFGETQY
NA | TRBJ2-1 | TRBV11-2 | ASSLGDAGEQF
NA | TRBJ1-3 | TRBV20-1 | SAIISGNTIY
TRBD2 | TRBJ2-1 | TRBV10-1 | ASSGSGRGPVFLGPEQF
TRBD1 | TRBJ1-2 | TRBV2 | ASSEARQEGRDRYGYT
NA | TRBJ2-4 | TRBV2 | ASSSGVDKNIQY
TRBD1 | TRBJ2-2 | TRBV20-1 | SAPSQGANTGELF
NA | TRBJ2-3 | TRBV11-3 | ASSLDQVSTQY
TRBD1 | TRBJ1-2 | TRBV9 | ASSLTGGNDYGYT
NA | TRBJ1-1 | TRBV2 | ASGFTGNTEAF
NA | TRBJ1-2 | TRBV6-1 | ASSSSYRDGDYGYT
NA | TRBJ2-7 | TRBV9 | ASSVDGGTNYEQY
NA | TRBJ2-1 | TRBV30 | AWSNLGANYNEQF
NA | TRBJ2-3 | TRBV6-5 | ASSYSDTQY
NA | TRBJ2-7 | TRBV28 | ASSFGGSYEQY
TRBD1 | TRBJ1-4 | TRBV7-2 | ASSGDRERVGKLF
NA | TRBJ2-3 | TRBV6-6 | ASSYSPSTGTDTQY
NA | TRBJ2-7 | TRBV28 | ASSWELEQY
TRBD1 | TRBJ2-7 | TRBV27 | AIAGQDSSYEQY
NA | TRBJ1-1 | TRBV5-4 | ASSLAVGNTEAF
NA | TRBJ2-1 | TRBV19 | ASSLFSTRMSNNEQF
TRBD2 | TRBJ2-2 | TRBV5-1 | ASSFGLAGATGELF
NA | TRBJ1-4 | TRBV15 | ATRIQVTTNEKLF
TRBD1 | TRBJ1-4 | TRBV5-1 | ASSLAPGQINEKLF
TRBD1 | TRBJ1-2 | TRBV20-1 | SAVGQQTYGYT
TRBD1 | TRBJ2-1 | TRBV3-1 | ASSPEGQGIYNEQF
NA | TRBJ2-1 | TRBV20-1 | SARDWEDPGNNEQF
TRBD1 | TRBJ2-6 | TRBV20-1 | SAGFTGGISSGANVLT
NA | TRBJ2-7 | TRBV19 | ASSPSTSWRFTYEQY
TRBD2 | TRBJ2-7 | TRBV6-2/TRBV6-3 | ASSPPTSGPPYEQY
TRBD1 | TRBJ2-7 | TRBV20-1 | SASKLQGALLHEQY